This TCR beta chain was profiled in a study of blood T cell repertoires in COVID-19. Looking at the study overall: Acute and convalescent COVID-19 samples came from the United States, Italy and Spain.

Residents of 24 US areas, aged about 18 to 95 years, made up the participants. Clones were read by immunoSEQ multiplex PCR, and TCRdb kept only the in-frame ones, dropping some. Of about 160,000 clones in the sample, around four fifths were seen once. Germline V gives CDR1 ENHRY, CDR2 SYGVKD. CDR3 length equals 13 residues. V was cut by 10 bases and J by 6 bases, with 13 bases left in between. The receptor's source is a woman aged 45-65 years in a cohort exposed to, infected with or recovered from COVID-19 (not recorded which). The specimen sequenced was PBMCs or T cells enriched from blood (not recorded which). This chain uses TRBV10-3 with TRBJ1-6; tentative D call: TRBD1 (5 bases). This chain's CDR3 is CATQGLGNSPLHF. CDR3 sequence (DNA): TGTGCCACCCAGGGTTTGGGTAATTCACCCCTCCACTTT.